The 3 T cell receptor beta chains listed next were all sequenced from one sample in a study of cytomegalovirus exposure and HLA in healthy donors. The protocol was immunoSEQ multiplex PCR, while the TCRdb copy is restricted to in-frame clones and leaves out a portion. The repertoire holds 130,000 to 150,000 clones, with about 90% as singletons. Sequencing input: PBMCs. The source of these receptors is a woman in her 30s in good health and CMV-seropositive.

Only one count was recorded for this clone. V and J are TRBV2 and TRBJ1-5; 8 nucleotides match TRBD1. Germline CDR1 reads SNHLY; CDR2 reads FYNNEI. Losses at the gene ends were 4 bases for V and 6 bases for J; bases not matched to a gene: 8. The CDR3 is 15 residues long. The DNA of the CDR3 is TGTGCCAGCAGTGTGGCAGGGGGCTCTGGTCAGCCCCAGCATTTT. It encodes CASSVAGGSGQPQHF.

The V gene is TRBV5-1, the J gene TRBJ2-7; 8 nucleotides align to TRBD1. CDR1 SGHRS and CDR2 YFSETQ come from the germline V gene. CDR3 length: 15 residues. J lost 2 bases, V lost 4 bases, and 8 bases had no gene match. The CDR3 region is CASSPRDRPPYEQYF. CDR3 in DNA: TGCGCCAGCAGCCCCAGGGACAGGCCGCCCTACGAGCAGTACTTC.

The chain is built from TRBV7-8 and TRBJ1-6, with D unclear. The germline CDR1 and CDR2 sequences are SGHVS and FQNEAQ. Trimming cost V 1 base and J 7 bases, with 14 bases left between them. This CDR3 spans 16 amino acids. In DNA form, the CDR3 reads TGTGCCAGCAGCTTAGGAAGCGCGGTTAACAATTCACCCCTCCACTTT. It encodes CASSLGSAVNNSPLHF.